Listed here are 11 T cell receptor beta chains from one sample, sequenced in a study of CD8 T cells in Susac syndrome. Reverse transcription of roughly 0.5 to 1 ug RNA was performed with random hexamers. One entry per CDR3 protein results from TCRdb running MiXCR on the immunoSEQ multiplex PCR reads. The repertoire includes around 200,000 distinct CDR3 sequences, approximately 94% of them detected once, and approximately 0.09% sits in the top ten. What was sequenced was CD4+ T cells from PBMCs. The receptors were sampled from a human donor with multiple sclerosis.

J is TRBJ2-2 and V is TRBV15; TRBD2 agrees at 7 bases. V lost 0 bases to trimming and J lost 7 bases; unmatched junction nucleotides: 5. Germline loops: CDR1 LNHNV, CDR2 YYDKDF (reference sequence). This CDR3 region has 15 residues. CDR3 DNA: TGTGCCACCAGCAGAGATCCACGGGGGGACGGGGAGCTGTTTTTT. It is translated as CATSRDPRGDGELFF.

V is TRBV2 and J is TRBJ2-3; D unclear. Germline V gives CDR1 SNHLY, CDR2 FYNNEI. The CDR3 loop spans 12 amino acids. The V end was cut by 3 bases, the J end by 6 bases, with 7 bases between. The CDR3: CASSDRRDTQYF. CDR3 DNA: TGTGCCAGCAGTGATCGGCGGGATACGCAGTATTTT.

The chain joins TRBV3-1 to TRBJ2-7; TRBD1 might be the D (6 bases). V was pared by 5 bases and J by 5 bases, with 13 bases between. Germline V lookup: CDR1 LGHDT, CDR2 YNNKEL (reference sequence). The length of the CDR3 is 13 residues. The CDR3 here is CASSSIQGHEQYF. The CDR3 coding sequence is TGTGCCAGCAGCTCAATTCAGGGGCACGAGCAGTACTTC.

The V gene is TRBV2, the J gene TRBJ2-5; no definite D call. There are 12 residues in the CDR3. Germline-derived CDR1 and CDR2 are SNHLY and FYNNEI. V was cut by 5 bases and J by 3 bases, with 7 bases left in between. The CDR3 reads CASSRMEETQYF. DNA of the CDR3: TGTGCCAGCAGTAGAATGGAAGAGACCCAGTACTTC.

The chain joins TRBV29-1 to TRBJ2-2; no clear D. The CDR3 consists of 14 residues. Trimming shortened V by 7 bases and J by 1 base, and 13 bases separated the two germline ends. The germline V gene has CDR1 SQVTM and CDR2 ANQGSEA. The DNA of the CDR3 is TGCAGCGCCCTTCTTAACATGAACACCGGGGAGCTGTTTTTT. This encodes CSALLNMNTGELFF.

The chain has TRBV29-1 and TRBJ1-1; maybe TRBD1 (5 bases). The germline gives CDR1 SQVTM, CDR2 ANQGSEA. This CDR3 is 13 amino acids long. Between the trimmed V and J ends, which lost 6 bases and 11 bases, there was a span of 22 bases. CDR3 DNA: TGCAGCGTGGCCGGGGCCCCCACAACCGGGGCTTTCTTT. Translated, it gives CSVAGAPTTGAFF.

The V call is TRBV3-1, the J call TRBJ2-1, with D perhaps TRBD1 (6 bases). Germline loops: CDR1 LGHDT, CDR2 YNNKEL (reference sequence). V was pared by 8 bases and J by 5 bases, with 13 bases between. The CDR3 runs to 13 residues. As DNA, the CDR3 is TGTGCCAGCGAGTCAGGGGTACACAATGAGCAGTTCTTC. It translates to CASESGVHNEQFF.

The V gene is TRBV12-3 or TRBV12-4, the J gene TRBJ2-7, with D tentatively TRBD1 or TRBD2 (6 bases each). V was pared by 0 bases and J by 2 bases, with 11 bases between. CDR3 length: 15 residues. Here the CDR3 reads CASSLAAGHTYEQYF. CDR3 in DNA: TGTGCCAGCAGTTTAGCCGCGGGACACACCTACGAGCAGTACTTC.

The rearrangement links TRBV4-3 to TRBJ1-1; D is undetermined. The CDR3 totals 13 residues. Germline values: CDR1 LGHNA, CDR2 YSLEER. V gave up 5 bases and J gave up 2 bases, with 9 bases separating them. In DNA, the CDR3 is TGCGCCAGCAGCGCCAGGCCCAACACTGAAGCTTTCTTT. Translating gives CASSARPNTEAFF.

The count of this clonotype is one. This chain joins TRBV2 and TRBJ1-5; D is undetermined. Looked up from germline, CDR1 is SNHLY and CDR2 is FYNNEI. Trimming stripped 3 bases from V and 1 base from J, with 7 bases between. This CDR3 region has 14 residues. CDR3 loop: CASSERGSNQPQHF. CDR3 nucleotide sequence: TGTGCCAGCAGTGAGCGGGGAAGCAATCAGCCCCAGCATTTT. Looking up the rest from reference TRBV2 and TRBJ1-5 gives the full variable domain: EPEVTQTPSHQVTQMGQEVILRCVPISNHLYFYWYRQILGQKVEFLVSFYNNEISEKSEIFDDQFSVERPDGSNFTLKIRSTKLEDSAMYFCASSERGSNQPQHFGDGTRLSIL.

The chain combines TRBV20-1 with TRBJ2-3, with 7 bases that match TRBD1. This CDR3 is built from 15 residues. The germline V gene encodes CDR1 DFQATT and CDR2 SNEGSKA (reference sequence). Trimming took 3 bases from V and 2 from J; bases not matched to a gene: 8. Here the CDR3 DNA reads TGCAGTGCTAGTGTCCCCGGGACAGTCACAGATACGCAGTATTTT. Protein: CSASVPGTVTDTQYF.